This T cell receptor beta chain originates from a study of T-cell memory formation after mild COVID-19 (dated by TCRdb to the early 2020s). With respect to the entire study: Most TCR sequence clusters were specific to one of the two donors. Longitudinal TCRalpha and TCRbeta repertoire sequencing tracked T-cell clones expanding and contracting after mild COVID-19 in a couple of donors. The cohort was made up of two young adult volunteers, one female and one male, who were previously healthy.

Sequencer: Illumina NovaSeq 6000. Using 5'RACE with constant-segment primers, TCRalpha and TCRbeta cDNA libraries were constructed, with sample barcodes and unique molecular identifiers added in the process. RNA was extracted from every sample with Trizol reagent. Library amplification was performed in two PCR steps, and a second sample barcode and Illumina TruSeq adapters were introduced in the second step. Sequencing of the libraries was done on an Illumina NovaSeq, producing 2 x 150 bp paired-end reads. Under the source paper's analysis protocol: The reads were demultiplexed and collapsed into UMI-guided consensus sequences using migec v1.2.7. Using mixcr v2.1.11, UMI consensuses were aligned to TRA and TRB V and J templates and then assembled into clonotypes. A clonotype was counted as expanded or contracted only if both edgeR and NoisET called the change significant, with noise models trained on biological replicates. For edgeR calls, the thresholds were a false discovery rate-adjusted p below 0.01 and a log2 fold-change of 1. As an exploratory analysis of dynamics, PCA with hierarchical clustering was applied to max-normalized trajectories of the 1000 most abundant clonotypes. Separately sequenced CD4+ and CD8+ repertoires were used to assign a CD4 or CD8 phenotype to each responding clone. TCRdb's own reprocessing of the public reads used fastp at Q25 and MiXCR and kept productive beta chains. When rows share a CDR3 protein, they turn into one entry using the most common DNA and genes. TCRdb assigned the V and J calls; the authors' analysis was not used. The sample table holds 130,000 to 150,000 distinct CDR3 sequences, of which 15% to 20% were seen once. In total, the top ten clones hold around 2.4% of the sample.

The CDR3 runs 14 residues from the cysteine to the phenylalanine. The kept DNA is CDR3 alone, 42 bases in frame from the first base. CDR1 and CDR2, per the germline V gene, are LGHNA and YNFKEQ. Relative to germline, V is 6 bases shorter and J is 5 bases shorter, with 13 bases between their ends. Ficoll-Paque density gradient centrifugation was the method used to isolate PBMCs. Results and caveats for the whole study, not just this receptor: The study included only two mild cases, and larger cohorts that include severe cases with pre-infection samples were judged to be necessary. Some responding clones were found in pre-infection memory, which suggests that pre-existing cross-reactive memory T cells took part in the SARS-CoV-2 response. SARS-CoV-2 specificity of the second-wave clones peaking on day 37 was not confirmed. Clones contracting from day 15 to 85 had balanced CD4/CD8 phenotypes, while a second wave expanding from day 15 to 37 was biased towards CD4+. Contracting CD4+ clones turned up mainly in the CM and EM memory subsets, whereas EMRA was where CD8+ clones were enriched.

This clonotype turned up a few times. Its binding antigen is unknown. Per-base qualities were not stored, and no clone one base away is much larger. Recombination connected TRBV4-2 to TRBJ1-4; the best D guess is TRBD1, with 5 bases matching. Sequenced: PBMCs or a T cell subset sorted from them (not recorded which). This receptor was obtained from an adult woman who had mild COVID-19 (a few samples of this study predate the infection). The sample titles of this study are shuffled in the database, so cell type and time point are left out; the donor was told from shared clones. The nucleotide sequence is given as TGTGCCAGCAGACCCGGGACGGGGAATGAAAAACTGTTTTTT. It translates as CASRPGTGNEKLFF.